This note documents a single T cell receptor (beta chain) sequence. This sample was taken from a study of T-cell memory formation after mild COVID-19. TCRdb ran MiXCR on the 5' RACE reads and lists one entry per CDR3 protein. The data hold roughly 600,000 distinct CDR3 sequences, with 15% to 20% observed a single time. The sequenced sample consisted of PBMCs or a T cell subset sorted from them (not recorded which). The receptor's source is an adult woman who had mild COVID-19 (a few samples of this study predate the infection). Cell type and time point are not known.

CDR3 region: CASRAQGAQETQYF. The CDR3 DNA follows: TGCGCCAGCAGGGCCCAGGGGGCCCAAGAGACCCAGTACTTC. V is TRBV5-1 and J is TRBJ2-5, with 8 bases matching TRBD1. The germline CDR1 and CDR2 sequences are SGHRS and YFSETQ. The CDR3 is made up of 14 amino acids. Unmatched junction bases numbered 4, after V lost 5 bases and J lost 1 base.